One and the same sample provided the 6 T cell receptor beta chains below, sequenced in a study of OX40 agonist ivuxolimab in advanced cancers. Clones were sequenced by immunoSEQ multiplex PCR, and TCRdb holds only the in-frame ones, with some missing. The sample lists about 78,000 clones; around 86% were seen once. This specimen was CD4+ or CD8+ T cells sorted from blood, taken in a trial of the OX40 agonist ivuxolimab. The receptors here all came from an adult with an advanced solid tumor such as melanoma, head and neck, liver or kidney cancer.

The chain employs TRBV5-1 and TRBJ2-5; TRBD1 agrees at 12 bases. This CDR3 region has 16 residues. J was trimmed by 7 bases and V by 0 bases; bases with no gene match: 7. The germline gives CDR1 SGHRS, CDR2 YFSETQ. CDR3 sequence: CASSLVGQGAGGTQYF. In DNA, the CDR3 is TGCGCCAGCAGCTTGGTGGGACAGGGGGCCGGGGGGACCCAGTACTTC.

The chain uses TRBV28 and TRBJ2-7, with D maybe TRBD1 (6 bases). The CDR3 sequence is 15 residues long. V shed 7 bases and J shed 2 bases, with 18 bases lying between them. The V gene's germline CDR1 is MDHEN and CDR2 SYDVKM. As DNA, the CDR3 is TGTGCCAGCACCCCAATAGGGGGACAACCCTACGAGCAGTACTTC. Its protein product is CASTPIGGQPYEQYF.

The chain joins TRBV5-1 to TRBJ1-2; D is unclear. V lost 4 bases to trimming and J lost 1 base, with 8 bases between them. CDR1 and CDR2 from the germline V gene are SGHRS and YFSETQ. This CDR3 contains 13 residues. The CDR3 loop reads CASSLDNNYGYTF. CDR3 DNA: TGCGCCAGCAGCCTAGACAATAACTATGGCTACACCTTC.

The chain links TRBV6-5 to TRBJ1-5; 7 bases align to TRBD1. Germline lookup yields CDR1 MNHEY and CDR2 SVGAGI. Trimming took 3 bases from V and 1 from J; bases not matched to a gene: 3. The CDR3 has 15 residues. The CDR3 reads CASSYHRGSNQPQHF. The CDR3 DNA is TGTGCCAGCAGTTATCACAGGGGCAGCAATCAGCCCCAGCATTTT.

DNA for the CDR3: TGCGCCAGCAGCGCAGGACAGGGACGGCAGTACTTC. Amino acid sequence: CASSAGQGRQYF. The chain recombines TRBV5-1 with TRBJ2-7; TRBD1 matches 8 bases. This CDR3 spans 12 amino acids. V trimming: 4 bases; J trimming: 9 bases; junction bases outside the gene matches: 6. Germline loops: CDR1 SGHRS, CDR2 YFSETQ.

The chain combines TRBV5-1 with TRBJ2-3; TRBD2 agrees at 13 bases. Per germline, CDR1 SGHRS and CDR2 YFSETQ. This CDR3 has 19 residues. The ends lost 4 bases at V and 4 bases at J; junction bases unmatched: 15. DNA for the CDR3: TGCGCCAGCAGCCCTGGACTAGCGGGAGCTCTCCGGGTGGCAGATACGCAGTATTTT. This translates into CASSPGLAGALRVADTQYF.